This T cell receptor beta chain was sequenced during a study of blood T cell repertoires in COVID-19. Across the study: Specimens from acute and convalescent COVID-19 originated in the United States, Italy and Spain. T cells, B-cell-depleted T cells, or PBMCs supplied cDNA or gDNA.

Profiled with immunoSEQ multiplex PCR; TCRdb holds only in-frame clones, not every one. The sample shows about 190,000 clones, about 85% of them seen only once. This clone has a single count. V lost 5 bases and J lost 0; bases outside the gene matches: 5. The length of the CDR3 is 15 residues. Germline V gives CDR1 MDHEN, CDR2 SYDVKM. The TCR sequence derives from a woman aged 35 to 49 in a cohort exposed to, infected with or recovered from COVID-19 (not recorded which). This chain links TRBV28 with TRBJ1-1, with TRBD1 matching over 8 bases. Material: PBMCs or T cells enriched from blood (not recorded which). The CDR3 here is CASSVDRALNTEAFF. CDR3 DNA sequence: TGTGCCAGCAGTGTGGACAGGGCCTTGAACACTGAAGCTTTCTTT.